This TCR beta chain came from a study of control samples from healthy donors and cancer patients (dated by TCRdb to the early 2020s). The germline V gene gives CDR1 as SNHLY and CDR2 as FYNNEI. V loses 6 bases at its end and J loses 3 bases; junction bases beyond the gene matches: 7. Inclusive of the bounding cysteine and phenylalanine, the CDR3 is 15 residues long. Here the CDR3 DNA is all that survives: 45 bases in frame from base 1. Library creation used the immunoSEQ multiplex PCR assay. This immuneACCESS table, as held by TCRdb, lists in-frame sequences with V and J called but not all clones. Of the missing ones, under half trace to an unresolved V gene in checked studies; the others have no known cause. The sample table contains about 190,000 clones; only one count was recorded for around 90% of them. Together, the top ten hold roughly 1.9% of the sample. Concerning this clone itself: Which antigen it targets is not known. No base quality values were provided; no much bigger clone lies one nucleotide off.

The sample consisted of blood. The TCR originated in a man aged 30 to 45 in good health. The chain is assembled from TRBV2 and TRBJ2-3; TRBD2 fits 9 bases in the junction. The DNA sequence is given as TGTGCCAGCAGCGGGGGCGGGGGGGCGACAGATACGCAGTATTTT. It encodes CASSGGGGATDTQYF.